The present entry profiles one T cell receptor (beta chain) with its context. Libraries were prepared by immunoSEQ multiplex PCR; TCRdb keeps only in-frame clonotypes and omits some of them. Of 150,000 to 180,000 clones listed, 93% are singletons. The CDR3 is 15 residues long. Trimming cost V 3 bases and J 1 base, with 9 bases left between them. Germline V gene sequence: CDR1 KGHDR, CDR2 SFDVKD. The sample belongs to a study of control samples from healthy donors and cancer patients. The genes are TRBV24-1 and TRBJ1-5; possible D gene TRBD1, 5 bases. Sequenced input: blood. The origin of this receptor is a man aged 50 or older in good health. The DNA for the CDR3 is TGTGCCACCAGTGATCACCGGGACAGCAATCAGCCCCAGCATTTT. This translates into CATSDHRDSNQPQHF.